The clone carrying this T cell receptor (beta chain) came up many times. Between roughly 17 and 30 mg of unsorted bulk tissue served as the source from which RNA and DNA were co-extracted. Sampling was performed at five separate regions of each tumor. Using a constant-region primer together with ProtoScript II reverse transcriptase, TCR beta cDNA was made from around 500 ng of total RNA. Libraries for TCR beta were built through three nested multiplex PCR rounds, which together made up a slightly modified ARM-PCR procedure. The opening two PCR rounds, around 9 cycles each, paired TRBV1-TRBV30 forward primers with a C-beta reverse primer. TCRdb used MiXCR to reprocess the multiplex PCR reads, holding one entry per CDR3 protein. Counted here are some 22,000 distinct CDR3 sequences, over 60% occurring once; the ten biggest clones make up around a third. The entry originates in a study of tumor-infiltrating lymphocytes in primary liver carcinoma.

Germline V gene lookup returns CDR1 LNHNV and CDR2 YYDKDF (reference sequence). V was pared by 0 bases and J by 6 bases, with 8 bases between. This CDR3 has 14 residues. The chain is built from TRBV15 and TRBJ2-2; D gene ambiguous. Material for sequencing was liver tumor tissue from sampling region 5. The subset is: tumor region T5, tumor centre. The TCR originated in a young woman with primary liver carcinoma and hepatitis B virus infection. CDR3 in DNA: TGTGCCACCAGCAGAGAAGAATGGGCCGGGGAGCTGTTTTTT. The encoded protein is CATSREEWAGELFF. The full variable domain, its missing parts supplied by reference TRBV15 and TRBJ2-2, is DAMVIQNPRYQVTQFGKPVTLSCSQTLNHNVMYWYQQKSSQAPKLLFHYYDKDFNNEADTPDNFQSRRPNTSFCFLDIRSPGLGDTAMYLCATSREEWAGELFFGEGSRLTVL.